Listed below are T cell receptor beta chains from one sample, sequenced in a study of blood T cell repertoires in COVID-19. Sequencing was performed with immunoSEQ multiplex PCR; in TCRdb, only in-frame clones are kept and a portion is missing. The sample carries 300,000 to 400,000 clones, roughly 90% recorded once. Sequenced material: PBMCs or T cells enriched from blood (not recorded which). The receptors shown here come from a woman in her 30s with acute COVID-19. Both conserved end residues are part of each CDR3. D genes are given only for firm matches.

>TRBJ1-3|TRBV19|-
TGTGCCAGTAGTACCTCGACATTTGGAGGAAACACCATATATTTT
CASSTSTFGGNTIYF
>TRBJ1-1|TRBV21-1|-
TGTGCCAGGTACAGGGATACTGAAGCTTTCTTT
CARYRDTEAFF
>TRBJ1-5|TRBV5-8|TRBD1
TGTGCCAGCAGGGGGACAGGGGGCTATCAGCCCCAGCATTTT
CASRGTGGYQPQHF
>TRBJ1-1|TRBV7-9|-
TGTGCCAGCAGCTTACGGCCAGGGCTTGAAGCTTTCTTT
CASSLRPGLEAFF
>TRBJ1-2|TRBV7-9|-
TGTGCCAGCAGCTTTGGTTCCGCGGGGGGCTACACCTTC
CASSFGSAGGYTF
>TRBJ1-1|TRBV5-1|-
TGCGCCAGCAGTGTTGGGGGGAGAAGTTGGCACACTGAAGCTTTCTTT
CASSVGGRSWHTEAFF
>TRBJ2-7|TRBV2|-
TGTGCCAGCAGGTCCGGGGGACTCGGCGAGCAGTACTTC
CASRSGGLGEQYF
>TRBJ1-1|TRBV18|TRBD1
TGTGCCAGCTCACCCGACAGGGGGGGAACTGAAGCTTTCTTT
CASSPDRGGTEAFF
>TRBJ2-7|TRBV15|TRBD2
TGTGCCACCAGCCCGGGGGGAAGGCCCTACGAGCAGTACTTC
CATSPGGRPYEQYF
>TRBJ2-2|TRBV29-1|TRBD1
TGCAGCGTTGAATTCGGGACAGCCGGAACCGGGGAGCTGTTTTTT
CSVEFGTAGTGELFF
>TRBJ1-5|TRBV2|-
TGTGCCAGCAGTGAGGGCAGGGGAAAATTCAATCAGCCCCAGCATTTT
CASSEGRGKFNQPQHF
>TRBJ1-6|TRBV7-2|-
TGTGCCAGCAGCCAGGGCTCTAATTCACCCCTCCACTTT
CASSQGSNSPLHF